This T cell receptor beta chain was sequenced during a study of T cells in Graves' hyperthyroidism and ophthalmopathy. About the study: Upon initial diagnosis and before any treatment, peripheral blood was collected. The study's findings and limits: Blood also contained most expanded thyroid clonotypes above 0.001.

Regions amplified from RNA transcripts were the TCR beta CDR3 regions. During a first-round RT-PCR of the TCR CDR3, the HTBI primer set was used. TCRdb reanalysed the multiplex PCR reads using MiXCR and keeps one entry per CDR3 protein. This table holds 450,000 to 650,000 distinct CDR3 sequences, more than 13% found once. This clonotype has ten or more counts. The antigen is not known. Clinical symptoms, serum thyroxine, TRAb, thyroid ultrasound and orbital computed tomography established diagnosis. PBMCs were collected from an approximately 9 ml volume of fresh peripheral blood. With 0 bases removed from V and 0 bases from J, the gap between germline ends came to 3 bases. The CDR3 is 13 residues long. Germline CDR1 and CDR2: LNHNV and YYDKDF (reference sequence).

Sequences were obtained from blood. The clonotype comes from a woman aged 18 to 35 with Graves' ophthalmopathy. This chain uses TRBV15 with TRBJ2-7, with D unclear. The chain's CDR3 is CATSRDVSYEQYF. The CDR3, as DNA: TGTGCCACCAGCAGAGACGTCTCCTACGAGCAGTACTTC.